This TCR beta chain originates from a study of T cell repertoires in cytomegalovirus infection. MiXCR, applied by TCRdb to the reads, yields one record per CDR3 protein. The sample shows approximately 750,000 distinct CDR3 sequences, about a third of them seen only once. The V end was cut by 1 base, the J end by 1 base, with 10 bases between. The CDR3 length is 15 residues. The clonotype was recovered from a human donor in good health (CMV status not recorded). Some clones in this sample may be carry-over from other donors' samples. The source material was PBMCs. The chain employs TRBV12-3 or TRBV12-4 and TRBJ1-1; D not resolved. In nucleotides, the CDR3 is TGTGCCAGCAGTTTAGTAGACGTAAGGAACACTGAAGCTTTCTTT. This encodes CASSLVDVRNTEAFF.